The present T cell receptor beta chain was sequenced within a study of kidney transplant recipient with SARS-CoV-2 infection. One entry per CDR3 protein results from TCRdb running MiXCR on the reads. Of under 300,000 distinct CDR3 sequences detected, roughly 26% appear once; the ten largest clones hold more than 6.5%. This clonotype has a count of ten or more. With 1 base clipped from V and 5 bases from J, the junction kept 11 bases outside the gene matches. The CDR3 has 16 amino acids. From germline, CDR1 is SGHTA and CDR2 FQGNSA. The source was a blood sample, collected at baseline and between days 110 and 120 from a kidney transplant recipient. V gene TRBV7-2 combines with J gene TRBJ2-7; the match to TRBD1 covers 7 bases. The sequence came from a male patient between 25 and 39 years old who had COVID-19 and was a kidney transplant recipient. Some T cells may trace back to the graft donor. CDR3 DNA sequence: TGTGCCAGCAGCTTAGAGGGGGCCCAGGCAGGTCACGAGCAGTACTTC. Translation: CASSLEGAQAGHEQYF.